The 17 T cell receptor beta chains reported below all come from one sample, sequenced in a study of blood T cell repertoires in COVID-19. TCRdb keeps only in-frame clones here, not all; method: immunoSEQ multiplex PCR. The profile shows over 150,000 clones, roughly 85% of them singletons. The sample taken for sequencing was peripheral blood. All receptors derive from an elderly woman with acute or convalescent COVID-19.

The rearrangement links TRBV9 to TRBJ1-6, with 7 nucleotides matching TRBD1. Germline CDR1 SGDLS, CDR2 YYNGEE. The J segment lost 7 bases and the V segment lost 5 bases, leaving 9 bases of the junction unmatched. The CDR3 runs to 15 residues. The CDR3 is CASSPTGQPNSPLHF. The CDR3 DNA reads TGTGCCAGCAGTCCTACGGGACAGCCCAATTCACCCCTCCACTTT.

This chain connects TRBV2 to TRBJ2-2; 11 bases align to TRBD2. From germline, CDR1 is SNHLY and CDR2 FYNNEI. The ends lost 5 bases at V and 4 bases at J; junction bases unmatched: 3. This CDR3 is 15 amino acids long. CDR3 nucleotide sequence: TGTGCCAGCAGTCTCGGGACTAGCGGCACCGGGGAGCTGTTTTTT. Protein sequence: CASSLGTSGTGELFF.

The chain joins TRBV6-2 or TRBV6-3 to TRBJ2-3; the D gene is possibly TRBD1 (6 bases). This CDR3 comprises 15 residues. V lost 5 bases and J lost 2, with 14 bases in between. Germline lookup yields CDR1 MNHEY and CDR2 SVGEGT. CDR3 sequence reads: CASSKGGPTTDTQYF. The CDR3 coding sequence is TGTGCCAGCAGTAAAGGGGGACCGACCACAGATACGCAGTATTTT.

V and J are TRBV5-6 and TRBJ2-5; 8 nucleotides line up with TRBD1. Germline CDR1 reads SGHDT; CDR2 reads YYEEEE. Trimming cost V 7 bases and J 7 bases; bases outside gene matches: 9. The CDR3 sequence is 13 residues long. CDR3 sequence: CASGSTGAGTQYF. The CDR3 DNA sequence: TGTGCCAGCGGGTCGACAGGGGCCGGGACCCAGTACTTC.

The V call is TRBV24-1, the J call TRBJ1-2, with TRBD1 matching 9 bases. Germline V gene lookup returns CDR1 KGHDR and CDR2 SFDVKD. With 7 bases clipped from V and 6 bases from J, the junction kept 8 bases outside the gene matches. This CDR3 contains 14 residues. The CDR3 DNA sequence: TGTGCCACCAGGGGGACAGGGAGATTCGATGGCTACACCTTC. Amino acid sequence: CATRGTGRFDGYTF.

This chain joins TRBV9 and TRBJ2-3; 9 bases are a match to TRBD1. The J segment lost 4 bases and the V segment lost 4 bases, leaving 7 bases of the junction unmatched. Germline V gene lookup returns CDR1 SGDLS and CDR2 YYNGEE. This CDR3 contains 15 residues. The CDR3 loop reads CASSPLGTGSDTQYF. The CDR3 DNA follows: TGTGCCAGCAGCCCCTTGGGGACAGGGTCAGATACGCAGTATTTT.

The chain couples TRBV19 to TRBJ2-7; tentatively, D is TRBD1 (6 bases). V was shortened by 5 bases and J by 4 bases, with 12 bases between the two germline ends. The germline V gene encodes CDR1 LNHDA and CDR2 SQIVND (reference sequence). The length of the CDR3 is 13 residues. The CDR3 coding sequence is TGTGCCAGTAGTTTACACAGGGCGTACGAGCAGTACTTC. It translates to CASSLHRAYEQYF.

In this sample, this clone turned up a few times. V and J are TRBV5-4 and TRBJ1-2; 8 nucleotides agree with TRBD1. The CDR3 is made up of 15 amino acids. Per the germline V gene, CDR1 is SGHNT and CDR2 is YYREEE (reference sequence). V shed 1 base and J 4 bases; nucleotides not matched to a gene: 6. The CDR3 DNA is TGTGCCAGCAGCTTGTATGTCACAGGGGGCTATGGCTACACCTTC. As protein: CASSLYVTGGYGYTF.

In DNA form, the CDR3 reads TGTGCCAGCAGTTACGCAACAGGGGCAGATTCACCCCTCCACTTT. This codes for CASSYATGADSPLHF. The chain joins TRBV6-5 to TRBJ1-6; 7 bases are a match to TRBD1. The ends lost 2 bases at V and 8 bases at J; junction bases unmatched: 6. The CDR3 is 15 amino acids. The V gene's germline CDR1 is MNHEY and CDR2 SVGAGI.

This clone was seen only a few times. This chain links TRBV6-2 or TRBV6-3 with TRBJ2-3; 12 bases are a match to TRBD1. The germline V gene encodes CDR1 MNHEY and CDR2 SVGEGT. The CDR3 runs to 16 residues. Germline trimming cut 5 bases from V and 6 bases from J; bases unmatched to any gene: 9. The CDR3 DNA is TGTGCCAGCAGTCTCGGAGGGACAGGGGGCGCGGATACGCAGTATTTT. This sequence encodes CASSLGGTGGADTQYF.

The chain links TRBV6-1 to TRBJ2-7; D may be TRBD2 (6 bases). Germline V CDR1 and CDR2: MNHNS, SASEGT. Between the trimmed V and J ends, which lost 6 bases and 4 bases, there was a span of 10 bases. The CDR3 runs to 12 residues. The CDR3: CASSPGGYEQYF. CDR3 sequence (DNA): TGTGCCAGCAGCCCCGGGGGATACGAGCAGTACTTC.

The rearrangement links TRBV3-1 (or the pseudogene TRBV3-2) to TRBJ2-1; perhaps TRBD2 as D (5 bases). Trimming stripped 0 bases from V and 9 bases from J, with 12 bases between. Germline CDR1 reads LGHDT; CDR2 reads YNNKEL (reference sequence). CDR3 length: 14 residues. CDR3 DNA: TGTGCCAGCAGCCAAGATCTGAGGGCCACTGAGCAGTTCTTC. Its protein product is CASSQDLRATEQFF.

V usage is TRBV19 and J usage is TRBJ1-2; TRBD1 matches 9 bases. CDR1 LNHDA and CDR2 SQIVND come from the germline V gene (reference sequence). The CDR3 is made up of 14 amino acids. V dropped 7 bases and J dropped 1; count of bases not matched to a gene: 4. CDR3 residues: CASKRTGVNYGYTF. The DNA of the CDR3 is TGTGCCAGTAAACGGACAGGGGTTAACTATGGCTACACCTTC. The full variable domain, in which reference TRBV19 and TRBJ1-2 provide the parts outside the CDR3, is DGGITQSPKYLFRKEGQNVTLSCEQNLNHDAMYWYRQDPGQGLRLIYYSQIVNDFQKGDIAEGYSVSREKKESFPLTVTSAQKNPTAFYLCASKRTGVNYGYTFGSGTRLTVV.

This chain links TRBV10-1 with TRBJ2-1; TRBD2 agrees at 15 bases. Looked up from germline, CDR1 is WNHNN and CDR2 is SYGVQD (reference sequence). The CDR3 sequence is 14 residues long. V lost 6 bases, J lost 9 bases, and 3 bases stayed unmatched. The CDR3 region is CASSSGLAGGEQFF. CDR3 coding DNA: TGCGCCAGCAGCTCGGGACTAGCGGGAGGTGAGCAGTTCTTC.

V gene TRBV5-1 combines with J gene TRBJ2-7; TRBD2 aligns across 10 bases. Per germline, CDR1 SGHRS and CDR2 YFSETQ. This CDR3 has 16 residues. Losses at the gene ends were 6 bases for V and 1 base for J; bases not matched to a gene: 10. CDR3 in DNA: TGCGCCAGCAACCCGATTAGCGGGGGGCCTTCCTACGAGCAGTACTTC. It encodes CASNPISGGPSYEQYF.

The chain uses TRBV5-1 and TRBJ1-1; no firm D call. Germline CDR1 reads SGHRS; CDR2 reads YFSETQ. The CDR3 loop spans 14 amino acids. Trimming shortened V by 3 bases and J by 2 bases, and 11 bases separated the two germline ends. CDR3 in amino acids: CASSSALGNTEAFF. In DNA form, the CDR3 reads TGCGCCAGCAGCTCCGCCCTTGGCAACACTGAAGCTTTCTTT. Variable domain in full (rest from reference TRBV5-1 and TRBJ1-1): KAGVTQTPRYLIKTRGQQVTLSCSPISGHRSVSWYQQTPGQGLQFLFEYFSETQRNKGNFPGRFSGRQFSNSRSEMNVSTLELGDSALYLCASSSALGNTEAFFGQGTRLTVV.

This chain uses TRBV6-2 or TRBV6-3 with TRBJ1-6; 8 bases line up with TRBD1. This CDR3 has 14 amino acids. CDR1 and CDR2 (germline): MNHEY, SVGEGT. J lost 10 bases, V lost 2 bases, and 4 bases had no gene match. CDR3 protein: CASSYLDRVSPLHF. The CDR3, as DNA: TGTGCCAGCAGTTACCTGGACAGGGTATCACCCCTCCACTTT.